A single sample is the source of the 30 T cell receptor beta chains below, sequenced in a study of T cells in tuberculosis. Assay used: immunoSEQ multiplex PCR; TCRdb lists only in-frame clones, some missing. This sample has 20,000 to 25,000 clones, with around nine tenths found just once. The specimen sequenced was PBMCs. The receptors originated from a donor aged 10-30 years with latent tuberculosis or without tuberculosis infection. Some clones in this sample may be carry-over from other donors' samples.

CDR3 loop: CASSTPDHGVNEQFF. Written as DNA, the CDR3 is TGTGCCAGCAGTACCCCGGACCACGGGGTAAATGAGCAGTTCTTC. The chain recombines TRBV28 with TRBJ2-1, with D possibly matching TRBD2 (5 bases). Germline CDR1 is MDHEN and CDR2 is SYDVKM. The CDR3 is made up of 15 amino acids. V was shortened by 5 bases and J by 7 bases, with 18 bases between the two germline ends.

This sequence joins TRBV6-1 and TRBJ1-5; D not certain. The germline V and J ends were trimmed by 5 bases and 1 base, with 9 bases remaining between them. There are 14 residues in the CDR3. Germline lookup yields CDR1 MNHNS and CDR2 SASEGT. CDR3 loop: CASSPVISNQPQHF. Here the CDR3 DNA reads TGTGCCAGCAGTCCCGTTATCAGCAATCAGCCCCAGCATTTT.

V usage is TRBV19 and J usage is TRBJ1-1, with D possibly being TRBD1 (6 bases). The CDR3 is made up of 15 amino acids. Germline V gene data show CDR1 as LNHDA and CDR2 as SQIVND (reference sequence). The V end was cut by 5 bases, the J end by 1 base, with 14 bases between. CDR3: CASSLRQAQNTEAFF. In DNA, the CDR3 is TGTGCCAGTAGTCTAAGACAGGCCCAGAACACTGAAGCTTTCTTT.

The chain combines TRBV5-1 with TRBJ2-1, with TRBD2 matching over 7 bases. From germline, CDR1 is SGHRS and CDR2 YFSETQ. This CDR3 has 15 residues. Trimming removed 3 bases from V and 3 bases from J; junction bases left unmatched: 6. The CDR3: CASSWAGEVYNEQFF. CDR3 nucleotides: TGCGCCAGCAGCTGGGCGGGAGAGGTCTACAATGAGCAGTTCTTC.

The CDR3 DNA reads as TGTGCCAGCAGCTTATCAGGAGGGACAGACGTAATTGTCACCTTC. Encoded protein: CASSLSGGTDVIVTF. The V call is TRBV7-9, the J call TRBJ1-2; 7 positions agree with TRBD1. V lost 2 bases to trimming and J lost 13 bases; unmatched junction nucleotides: 16. The CDR3 consists of 15 residues. Germline CDR1 is SEHNR and CDR2 is FQNEAQ (reference sequence). The entire variable domain, with the rest obtained from reference TRBV7-9 and TRBJ1-2, is as follows: DTGVSQNPRHKITKRGQNVTFRCDPISEHNRLYWYRQTLGQGPEFLTYFQNEAQLEKSRLLSDRFSAERPKGSFSTLEIQRTEQGDSAMYLCASSLSGGTDVIVTFGSGTRLTVV.

The chain joins TRBV19 to TRBJ1-2; D gene uncertain. Germline V lookup: CDR1 LNHDA, CDR2 SQIVND (reference sequence). The V and J ends lost 2 bases and 0 bases respectively, with 10 bases between them. The CDR3 has 15 amino acids. This CDR3 reads CASSITRRANYGYTF. The CDR3 nucleotides are TGTGCCAGTAGTATAACCCGGAGAGCTAACTATGGCTACACCTTC. The full variable domain, in which reference TRBV19 and TRBJ1-2 provide the parts outside the CDR3, is DGGITQSPKYLFRKEGQNVTLSCEQNLNHDAMYWYRQDPGQGLRLIYYSQIVNDFQKGDIAEGYSVSREKKESFPLTVTSAQKNPTAFYLCASSITRRANYGYTFGSGTRLTVV.

V gene TRBV10-2 combines with J gene TRBJ2-2; a possible D gene is TRBD1 (6 bases). Trimming took 6 bases from V and 6 from J, leaving 20 bases between them. Germline CDR1 and CDR2: WSHSY and SAAADI. This CDR3 comprises 16 residues. The CDR3 nucleotides read TGCGCCAGCAGACTTAACAGGGCTGGTTTCGCCGGGGAGCTGTTTTTT. It translates to CASRLNRAGFAGELFF.

The V gene is TRBV11-1, the J gene TRBJ1-2, with 9 bases lining up with TRBD1. The CDR3 is made up of 14 amino acids. Germline loops: CDR1 SGHAT, CDR2 FQDESV (reference sequence). The trim removed 5 bases at V and 5 bases at J, leaving 6 bases unmatched. The DNA of the CDR3 is TGTGCCAGCAGCGGCGCCGGGACAGGGTATGGCTACACCTTC. Protein product: CASSGAGTGYGYTF.

This chain connects TRBV7-9 to TRBJ2-2; no definite D call. CDR1 is SEHNR and CDR2 is FQNEAQ in the germline V gene (reference sequence). The CDR3 spans 15 residues. The V and J ends lost 5 bases and 4 bases respectively, with 14 bases between them. The CDR3 DNA sequence: TGTGCCAGCAGCCCCAGACTGTTACCCACCGGGGAGCTGTTTTTT. Translating it yields CASSPRLLPTGELFF.

This clone has just one count. This chain uses TRBV18 with TRBJ2-7, with 10 bases lining up with TRBD1. This CDR3 contains 15 residues. Germline V gives CDR1 KGHSH, CDR2 LQKENI. Germline trimming cut 3 bases from V and 4 bases from J; bases unmatched to any gene: 6. The CDR3 loop reads CASSPGQGQGYEQYF. In nucleotides, the CDR3 is TGTGCCAGCTCACCCGGACAGGGACAGGGGTACGAGCAGTACTTC. Filled out from reference TRBV18 and TRBJ2-7, the complete variable domain reads NAGVMQNPRHLVRRRGQEARLRCSPMKGHSHVYWYRQLPEEGLKFMVYLQKENIIDESGMPKERFSAEFPKEGPSILRIQQVVRGDSAAYFCASSPGQGQGYEQYFGPGTRLTVT.

The rearrangement joins TRBV7-6 to TRBJ1-2; 7 positions match TRBD1. The CDR3 is 13 residues long. Germline V CDR1 and CDR2: SGHVS, FNYEAQ. Germline trimming cut 5 bases from V and 6 bases from J; bases unmatched to any gene: 6. The CDR3 loop reads CASSATGSNGYTF. CDR3 nucleotide sequence: TGTGCCAGCAGCGCGACAGGGTCCAATGGCTACACCTTC.

The J gene is TRBJ2-1, the V gene TRBV30, with TRBD2 identical over 12 bases. CDR1 and CDR2 from the germline V gene are GTSNPN and SVGIG (reference sequence). CDR3 length equals 14 residues. The J segment lost 4 bases and the V segment lost 5 bases, leaving 3 bases of the junction unmatched. CDR3 protein: CAWGGTSGYNEQFF. Here the CDR3 DNA reads TGTGCCTGGGGAGGGACTAGCGGGTACAATGAGCAGTTCTTC.

This clone was detected once. V is TRBV5-1 and J is TRBJ2-2; the match to TRBD2 covers 14 bases. Germline values: CDR1 SGHRS, CDR2 YFSETQ. CDR3 size: 18 residues. V gave up 3 bases and J gave up 4 bases; unmatched junction bases: 8. The DNA of the CDR3 is TGCGCCAGCAGCTCCCTGACTAGCGGGAGGGCCTCCACCGGGGAGCTGTTTTTT. The encoded protein is CASSSLTSGRASTGELFF. Looking up the rest from reference TRBV5-1 and TRBJ2-2 gives the full variable domain: KAGVTQTPRYLIKTRGQQVTLSCSPISGHRSVSWYQQTPGQGLQFLFEYFSETQRNKGNFPGRFSGRQFSNSRSEMNVSTLELGDSALYLCASSSLTSGRASTGELFFGEGSRLTVL.

CDR3 protein: CASIRAGRTEAFF. Here the CDR3 DNA reads TGTGCCAGCATCCGGGCCGGGAGAACTGAAGCTTTCTTT. The chain is built from TRBV6-5 and TRBJ1-1; D gene uncertain. The CDR3 contains 13 residues. CDR1 is MNHEY, CDR2 SVGAGI, per germline. Between the trimmed V and J ends, which lost 7 bases and 5 bases, there was a span of 14 bases.

The genes are TRBV5-1 and TRBJ1-5; weak D call: TRBD1 (5 bases). The CDR3 is 13 amino acids. Deletions cut 4 bases from V and 4 bases from J, with 9 bases between. Looked up from germline, CDR1 is SGHRS and CDR2 is YFSETQ. The CDR3 region is CASSADSNQPQHF. The CDR3 coding sequence is TGCGCCAGCAGCGCTGACAGTAATCAGCCCCAGCATTTT.

The chain carries TRBV5-1 and TRBJ1-6; the match to TRBD1 covers 8 bases. V lost 7 bases and J lost 0; bases outside the gene matches: 9. Germline lookup yields CDR1 SGHRS and CDR2 YFSETQ. CDR3 length: 17 residues. CDR3 sequence (DNA): TGCGCCAGCCCCACCCGGACAGGGCCCTCCTATAATTCACCCCTCCACTTT. Protein product: CASPTRTGPSYNSPLHF.

V usage is TRBV7-9 and J usage is TRBJ2-7, with TRBD2 matching 10 bases. CDR3 length equals 16 residues. Germline CDR1 SEHNR, CDR2 FQNEAQ (reference sequence). The junction had 12 bases not matched to a gene; V was cut back by 3 bases and J by 7 bases. The CDR3 nucleotides are TGTGCCAGCAGCTTCTCGCAGCGGGAGGGCCTACTTGAGCAGTACTTC. It encodes CASSFSQREGLLEQYF.

The V gene is TRBV30, the J gene TRBJ1-2; the match to TRBD1 covers 7 bases. V was clipped by 6 bases and J by 5 bases; unmatched bases: 9. Germline assignment: CDR1 GTSNPN and CDR2 SVGIG (reference sequence). This CDR3 region has 13 residues. Written as DNA, the CDR3 is TGTGCCTGCAGGGGCAGGGGGGCATATGGCTACACCTTC. It translates to CACRGRGAYGYTF.

The chain couples TRBV10-2 to TRBJ1-4, with 7 bases identical to TRBD1. Per germline, CDR1 WSHSY and CDR2 SAAADI. Unmatched junction bases numbered 3, after V lost 5 bases and J lost 3 bases. The CDR3 loop spans 14 amino acids. CDR3 sequence: CASSRQGSNEKLFF. The CDR3 nucleotides are TGCGCCAGCAGTCGACAGGGCTCTAATGAAAAACTGTTTTTT.

The J gene is TRBJ2-6, the V gene TRBV25-1; 7 bases are a match to TRBD2. The germline CDR1 and CDR2 sequences are MGHDK and SYGVNS. Trimming took 8 bases from V and 4 from J; bases not matched to a gene: 2. The CDR3 is 13 amino acids. CDR3 DNA: TGTGCCAGCCGCGGGGGAGGGGCCAACGTCCTGACTTTC. Translated: CASRGGGANVLTF.

The chain is built from TRBV28 and TRBJ2-6; 8 bases are a match to TRBD1. V lost 8 bases and J lost 2; bases outside the gene matches: 8. The CDR3 runs to 16 residues. Germline CDR1 and CDR2: MDHEN and SYDVKM. CDR3 loop: CASWGRGQPGANVLTF. The CDR3 DNA follows: TGTGCCAGCTGGGGCAGGGGGCAACCTGGGGCCAACGTCCTGACTTTC. Full variable domain (rest looked up from reference TRBV28 and TRBJ2-6): DVKVTQSSRYLVKRTGEKVFLECVQDMDHENMFWYRQDPGLGLRLIYFSYDVKMKEKGDIPEGYSVSREKKERFSLILESASTNQTSMYLCASWGRGQPGANVLTFGAGSRLTVL.

The V and J genes are TRBV27 and TRBJ1-6; 10 nucleotides line up with TRBD1. The ends lost 3 bases at V and 7 bases at J; junction bases unmatched: 12. In germline, CDR1 is MNHEY, CDR2 SMNVEV (reference sequence). The CDR3 is 18 residues long. The CDR3 nucleotides read TGTGCCAGCAGTTTGCTCCCACGGACAGGGGGTGGCAATTCACCCCTCCACTTT. It specifies CASSLLPRTGGGNSPLHF.

This chain links TRBV19 with TRBJ2-3; 8 bases agree with TRBD1. CDR3 size: 17 residues. The V gene's germline CDR1 is LNHDA and CDR2 SQIVND (reference sequence). With 2 bases clipped from V and 1 base from J, the junction kept 8 bases outside the gene matches. Here the CDR3 DNA reads TGTGCCAGTAGTATACAGGGGGCTGCGTGGGGCACAGATACGCAGTATTTT. Amino acids: CASSIQGAAWGTDTQYF.

The J gene is TRBJ1-5, the V gene TRBV5-1; D might be TRBD1 (5 bases). This CDR3 has 15 residues. Germline assignment: CDR1 SGHRS and CDR2 YFSETQ. The germline V and J ends were trimmed by 4 bases and 7 bases, with 18 bases remaining between them. The CDR3, as DNA: TGCGCCAGCAGCCTAAGCGGGGGATCACGGCAGCCCCAGCATTTT. Protein sequence: CASSLSGGSRQPQHF. The full variable domain, with the rest looked up from reference TRBV5-1 and TRBJ1-5, is KAGVTQTPRYLIKTRGQQVTLSCSPISGHRSVSWYQQTPGQGLQFLFEYFSETQRNKGNFPGRFSGRQFSNSRSEMNVSTLELGDSALYLCASSLSGGSRQPQHFGDGTRLSIL.

The chain is built from TRBV21-1 and TRBJ1-2; the table's D call, TRBD1, has no DNA check behind it. TRBV21-1 is marked as a pseudogene. CDR3 length: 16 amino acids. CDR3 bases: TGTGCCAGCAGCACCCAGACCGGACAGGGAGAGGATGGCTACACCTTC. It specifies CASSTQTGQGEDGYTF.

This chain joins TRBV10-3 and TRBJ2-7; 9 nucleotides align to TRBD1. CDR1 and CDR2 (germline): ENHRY, SYGVKD. Germline trimming cut 11 bases from V and 1 base from J; bases unmatched to any gene: 6. There are 13 residues in the CDR3. In nucleotides, the CDR3 is TGTGCCTCGATGACAGGGGGTTCCTACGAGCAGTACTTC. Encoded protein: CASMTGGSYEQYF.

The chain has TRBV6-1 and TRBJ1-6; tentatively, D is TRBD1 (5 bases). The CDR3 length is 15 residues. Germline V CDR1 and CDR2: MNHNS, SASEGT. V was shortened by 2 bases and J by 9 bases, with 14 bases between the two germline ends. This chain's CDR3 is CASSESYRPSSPLHF. The CDR3 DNA follows: TGTGCCAGCAGTGAATCCTACAGGCCCAGTTCACCCCTCCACTTT.

This rearrangement joins TRBV30 to TRBJ2-7; D perhaps matches TRBD1 (7 bases). Trimming took off 7 bases at V and 2 bases at J, with 12 bases between the two ends. Looked up from germline, CDR1 is GTSNPN and CDR2 is SVGIG (reference sequence). The CDR3 length is 12 residues. Here the CDR3 reads CASQGGPYEQYF. The CDR3 bases are TGTGCCTCCCAGGGGGGTCCCTACGAGCAGTACTTC.

The chain has TRBV29-1 and TRBJ2-1; D remains ambiguous. The CDR3 is made up of 12 amino acids. Trimming left V 5 bases short and J 4 bases short, with 9 bases between. Germline V gene sequence: CDR1 SQVTM, CDR2 ANQGSEA. CDR3 region: CSVHYGYNEQFF. The CDR3 DNA reads TGCAGCGTTCATTACGGTTACAATGAGCAGTTCTTC.

The V gene is TRBV25-1, the J gene TRBJ1-1; the D is unclear. The CDR3 has 15 amino acids. Trimming pared 4 bases from V and 2 bases from J, leaving 14 bases between. Germline V CDR1 and CDR2: MGHDK, SYGVNS. CDR3 bases: TGTGCCAGCAGTGGACTTGGAGGGTTCAACACTGAAGCTTTCTTT. Its protein product is CASSGLGGFNTEAFF.